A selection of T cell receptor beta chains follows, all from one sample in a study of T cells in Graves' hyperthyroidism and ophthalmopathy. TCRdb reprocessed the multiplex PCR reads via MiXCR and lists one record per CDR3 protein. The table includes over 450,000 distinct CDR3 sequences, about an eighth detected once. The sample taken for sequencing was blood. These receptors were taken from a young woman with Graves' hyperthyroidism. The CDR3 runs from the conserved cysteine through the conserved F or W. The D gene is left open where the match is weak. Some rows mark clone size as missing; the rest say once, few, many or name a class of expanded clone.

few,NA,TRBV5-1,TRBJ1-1,CASSLASVTEAFF,TGCGCCAGCAGCTTGGCATCGGTGACTGAAGCTTTCTTT
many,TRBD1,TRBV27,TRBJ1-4,CASSFQGAPTNEKLFF,TGTGCCAGCAGTTTTCAGGGGGCCCCAACTAATGAAAAACTGTTTTTT
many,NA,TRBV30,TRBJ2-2,CAWTIGNTGELFF,TGTGCCTGGACCATCGGAAACACCGGGGAGCTGTTTTTT
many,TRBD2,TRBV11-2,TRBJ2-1,CASSSWTSRGGEQFF,TGTGCCAGCAGCTCGTGGACTAGCCGGGGGGGTGAGCAGTTCTTC
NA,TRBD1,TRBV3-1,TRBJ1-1,CASSQDGGQGAFF,TGTGCCAGCAGCCAAGATGGTGGACAGGGAGCTTTCTTT
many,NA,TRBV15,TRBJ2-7,CATSRAPQGAVGSYEQYF,TGTGCCACCAGCAGAGCCCCCCAGGGAGCGGTCGGATCCTACGAGCAGTACTTC
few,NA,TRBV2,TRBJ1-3,CASSGGGSGNTIYF,TGTGCCAGCAGCGGAGGGGGTTCTGGAAACACCATATATTTT
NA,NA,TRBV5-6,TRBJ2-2,CASSLRGGRFGGELFF,TGTGCCAGCAGCTTAAGGGGGGGTCGTTTTGGCGGGGAGCTGTTTTTT
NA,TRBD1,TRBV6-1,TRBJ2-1,CASSEASRGLTGDEQFF,TGTGCCAGCAGTGAAGCGAGCAGGGGGCTTACTGGGGATGAGCAGTTCTTC
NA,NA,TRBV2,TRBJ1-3,CASSRYRTVSGNTIYF,TGTGCCAGCAGTCGATACCGGACAGTCTCTGGAAACACCATATATTTT
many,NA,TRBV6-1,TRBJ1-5,CASSGNGRGQPQHF,TGTGCCAGCAGTGGCAATGGCCGGGGTCAGCCCCAGCATTTT
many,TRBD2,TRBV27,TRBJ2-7,CASRRTSSYEQYF,TGTGCCAGCAGAAGGACTAGCTCCTACGAGCAGTACTTC
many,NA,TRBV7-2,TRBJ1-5,CASSDLGNQPQHF,TGTGCCAGCAGCGACTTGGGGAATCAGCCCCAGCATTTT
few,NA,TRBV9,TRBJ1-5,CASSVGSDQPQHF,TGTGCCAGCAGCGTAGGTTCAGATCAGCCCCAGCATTTT
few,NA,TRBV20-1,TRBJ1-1,CSALSSKSNTEAFF,TGCAGTGCACTCTCCTCCAAGTCGAACACTGAAGCTTTCTTT
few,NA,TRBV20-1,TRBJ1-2,CSAQDVAGSQGYTF,TGCAGTGCTCAAGACGTCGCGGGGTCTCAAGGCTACACCTTC